The rows below give T cell receptor beta chains drawn from one sample of a study of long-term antiretroviral therapy in people with HIV. Repertoires were generated with immunoSEQ multiplex PCR, while TCRdb's copy carries only in-frame clones and drops some. The sample yields approximately 28,000 clones, about 88% seen once. This specimen was unsorted PBMCs, taken 2 years after starting antiretroviral therapy. Receptors originate from a man aged 50-59 years with HIV. The conserved cysteine and the conserved F or W are not part of the CDR3 here.

>TRBV7-2|12
ASSVGTNYNEQF
>TRBV2|11
ASSVTGGNGYT
>TRBV7-9|11
ASIRGASPEAF
>TRBV6-5|12
ASSYSQPGFEAF
>TRBV7-3|11
ASSHLPNYGYT
>TRBV28|14
ASSGPQGSYTGELF
>TRBV19|12
ASSGWGRVQPQH
>TRBV2|11
AIEERQIHEQY
>TRBV28|13
ASSPFPDSNQPQH
>TRBV28|14
ASSLPGTLANYGYT
>TRBV6-4|15
ASTFQGYRGSYNEQF
>TRBV15|14
ATSRPRDGWAGELF
>TRBV7-9|12
ASNFGQGGEKLF
>TRBV28|13
ASSLLGATTGELF
>TRBV27|14
ASSSQGRRGNTEAF
>TRBV21-1|12
ASSKAVGSYGYT
>TRBV7-3|13
ASSASSGGLNEQF
>TRBV5-4|14
ASSLARAGPTYEQY
>TRBV10-3|10
AIKGLDTEAF
>TRBV4-3|12
ASSQDRTSYGYT
>TRBV30|11
AWSVTGTGTQY
>TRBV7-9|10
ASSLEVHEQF
>TRBV4-1|15
ASSAREDVWDDQPQH
>TRBV27|12
ASSRARDSYEQY
>TRBV19|13
ASSIGWGASYEQY
>TRBV6-5|11
ASSRTSFSGYT
>TRBV7-2|13
ASSLEVGGYTEAF
>TRBV6-1|12
ASRGFEAAYTQY
>TRBV5-6|13
ASRGRGLANYGYT
>TRBV7-2|14
ASSLRRPGGYNEQF
>TRBV7-2|11
ASSLRPPGELF
>TRBV9|14
ASSARDRGQNTEAF
>TRBV12-5|10
ASGLVGVEAF
>TRBV7-6|13
ASSSSFGGGTEAF
>TRBV11-2|14
ASSLFSDLYNSPLH
>TRBV6-1|14
ASSEEEGTAVNEQY
>TRBV4-1|12
ASSLNGMINEQF